This note documents a single T cell receptor (beta chain) sequence. Generated by immunoSEQ multiplex PCR, the TCRdb table keeps only in-frame clones and is missing some. The data hold roughly 220,000 clones, with around 83% observed a single time. The data are from a study of blood T cell repertoires in COVID-19. Germline-derived CDR1 and CDR2 are SGHTA and FQGNSA. Trimming removed 5 bases from V and 4 bases from J; junction bases left unmatched: 7. CDR3 length: 15 residues. The clonotype comes from a woman aged 40 to 49 who had recovered from COVID-19. The V call is TRBV7-2, the J call TRBJ1-4; 7 bases fit TRBD1. The specimen sequenced was PBMCs or T cells enriched from blood (not recorded which). CDR3 in DNA: TGTGCCAGCAGCCCGGGGACAGCTTTTAATGAAAAACTGTTTTTT. Amino acids: CASSPGTAFNEKLFF.